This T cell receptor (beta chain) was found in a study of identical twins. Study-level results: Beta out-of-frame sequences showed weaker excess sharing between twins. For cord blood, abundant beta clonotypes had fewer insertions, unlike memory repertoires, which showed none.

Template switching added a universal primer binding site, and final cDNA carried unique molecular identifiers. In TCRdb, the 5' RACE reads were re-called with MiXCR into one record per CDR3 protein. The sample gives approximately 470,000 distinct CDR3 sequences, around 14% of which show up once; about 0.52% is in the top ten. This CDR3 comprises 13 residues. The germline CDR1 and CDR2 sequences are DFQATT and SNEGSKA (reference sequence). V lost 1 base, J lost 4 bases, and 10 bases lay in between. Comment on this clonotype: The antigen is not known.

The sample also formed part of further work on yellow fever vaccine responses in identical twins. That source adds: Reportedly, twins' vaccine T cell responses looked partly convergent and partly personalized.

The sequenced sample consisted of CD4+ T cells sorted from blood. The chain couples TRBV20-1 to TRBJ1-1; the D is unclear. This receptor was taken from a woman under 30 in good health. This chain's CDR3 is CSARAGEVTEAFF. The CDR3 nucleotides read TGCAGTGCTAGAGCCGGGGAGGTCACTGAAGCTTTCTTT.